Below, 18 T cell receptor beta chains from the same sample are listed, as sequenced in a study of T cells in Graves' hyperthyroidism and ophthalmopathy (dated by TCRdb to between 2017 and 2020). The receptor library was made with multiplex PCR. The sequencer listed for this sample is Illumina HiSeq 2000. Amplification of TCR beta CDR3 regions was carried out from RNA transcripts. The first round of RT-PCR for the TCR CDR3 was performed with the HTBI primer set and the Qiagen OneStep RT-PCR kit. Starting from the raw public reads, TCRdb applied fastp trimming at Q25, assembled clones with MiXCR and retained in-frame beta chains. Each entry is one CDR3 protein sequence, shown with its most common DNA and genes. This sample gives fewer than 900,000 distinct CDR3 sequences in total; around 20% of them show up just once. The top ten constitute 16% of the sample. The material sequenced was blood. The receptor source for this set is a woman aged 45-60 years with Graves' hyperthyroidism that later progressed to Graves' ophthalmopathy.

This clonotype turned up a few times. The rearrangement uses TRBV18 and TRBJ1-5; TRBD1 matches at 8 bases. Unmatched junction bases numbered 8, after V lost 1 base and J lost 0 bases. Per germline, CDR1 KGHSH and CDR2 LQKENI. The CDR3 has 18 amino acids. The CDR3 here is CASSPRGQGFYSNQPQHF. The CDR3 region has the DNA TGTGCCAGCTCACCACGTGGACAGGGATTCTATAGCAATCAGCCCCAGCATTTT. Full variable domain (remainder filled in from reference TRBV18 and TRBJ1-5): NAGVMQNPRHLVRRRGQEARLRCSPMKGHSHVYWYRQLPEEGLKFMVYLQKENIIDESGMPKERFSAEFPKEGPSILRIQQVVRGDSAAYFCASSPRGQGFYSNQPQHFGDGTRLSIL.

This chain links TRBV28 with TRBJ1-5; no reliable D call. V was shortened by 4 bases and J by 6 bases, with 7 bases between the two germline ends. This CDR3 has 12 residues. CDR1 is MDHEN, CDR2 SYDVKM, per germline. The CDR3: CASSWLSQPQHF. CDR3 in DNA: TGTGCCAGCAGTTGGTTATCTCAGCCCCAGCATTTT.

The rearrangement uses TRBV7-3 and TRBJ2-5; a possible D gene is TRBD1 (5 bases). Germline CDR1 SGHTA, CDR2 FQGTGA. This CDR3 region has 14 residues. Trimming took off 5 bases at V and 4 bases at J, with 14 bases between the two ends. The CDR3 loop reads CASSRDSGGETQYF. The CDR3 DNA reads TGTGCCAGCAGCCGTGACAGTGGCGGAGAGACCCAGTACTTC.

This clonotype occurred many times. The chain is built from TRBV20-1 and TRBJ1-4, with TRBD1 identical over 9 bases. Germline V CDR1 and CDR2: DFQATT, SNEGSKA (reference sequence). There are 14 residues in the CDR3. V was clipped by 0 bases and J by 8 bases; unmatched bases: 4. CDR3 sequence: CSARDGTGIEKLFF. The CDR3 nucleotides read TGCAGTGCTAGAGACGGGACAGGGATAGAAAAACTGTTTTTT.

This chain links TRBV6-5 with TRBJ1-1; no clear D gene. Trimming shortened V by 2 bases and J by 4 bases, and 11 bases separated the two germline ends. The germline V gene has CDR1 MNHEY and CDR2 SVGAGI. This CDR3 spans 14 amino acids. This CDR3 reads CASSYVGGSTEAFF. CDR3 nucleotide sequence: TGTGCCAGCAGTTACGTTGGAGGTTCCACTGAAGCTTTCTTT.

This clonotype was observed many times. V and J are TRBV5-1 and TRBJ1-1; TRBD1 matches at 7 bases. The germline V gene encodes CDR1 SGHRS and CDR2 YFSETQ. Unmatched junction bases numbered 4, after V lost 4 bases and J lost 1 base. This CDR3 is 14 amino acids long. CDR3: CASSLRTGNTEAFF. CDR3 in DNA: TGCGCCAGCAGCCTCAGGACAGGGAACACTGAAGCTTTCTTT.

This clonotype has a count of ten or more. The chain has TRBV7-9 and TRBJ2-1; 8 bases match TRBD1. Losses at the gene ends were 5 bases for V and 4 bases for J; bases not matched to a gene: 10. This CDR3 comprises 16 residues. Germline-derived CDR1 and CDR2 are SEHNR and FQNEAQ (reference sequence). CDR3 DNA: TGTGCCAGCAGCCCTGTGGACAGGGCAGGTTACAATGAGCAGTTCTTC. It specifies CASSPVDRAGYNEQFF.

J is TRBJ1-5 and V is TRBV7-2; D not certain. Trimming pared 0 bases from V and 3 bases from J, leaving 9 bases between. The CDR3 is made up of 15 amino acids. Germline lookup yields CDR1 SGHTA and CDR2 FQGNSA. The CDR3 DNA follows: TGTGCCAGCAGCTTAGCGTCGGGCTTCAATCAGCCCCAGCATTTT. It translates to CASSLASGFNQPQHF.

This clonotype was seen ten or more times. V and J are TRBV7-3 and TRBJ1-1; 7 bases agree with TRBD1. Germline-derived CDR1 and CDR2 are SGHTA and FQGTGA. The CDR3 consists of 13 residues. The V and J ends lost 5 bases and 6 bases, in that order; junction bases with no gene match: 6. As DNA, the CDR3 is TGTGCCAGCAGCCTAAGACAGGGCTCTGAAGCTTTCTTT. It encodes CASSLRQGSEAFF.

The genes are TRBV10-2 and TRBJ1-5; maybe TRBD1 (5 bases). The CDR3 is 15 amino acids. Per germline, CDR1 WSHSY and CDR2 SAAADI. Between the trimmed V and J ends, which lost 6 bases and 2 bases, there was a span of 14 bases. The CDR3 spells CASSRGEGGNQPQHF. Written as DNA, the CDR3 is TGCGCCAGCAGCAGAGGTGAAGGGGGCAATCAGCCCCAGCATTTT.

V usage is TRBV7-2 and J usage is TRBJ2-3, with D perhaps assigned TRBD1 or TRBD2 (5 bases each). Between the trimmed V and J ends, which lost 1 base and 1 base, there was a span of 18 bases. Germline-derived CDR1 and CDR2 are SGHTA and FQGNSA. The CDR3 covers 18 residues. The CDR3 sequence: CASSLGPRLVGGTDTQYF. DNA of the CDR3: TGTGCCAGCAGCTTAGGGCCCCGGCTAGTGGGGGGCACAGATACGCAGTATTTT.

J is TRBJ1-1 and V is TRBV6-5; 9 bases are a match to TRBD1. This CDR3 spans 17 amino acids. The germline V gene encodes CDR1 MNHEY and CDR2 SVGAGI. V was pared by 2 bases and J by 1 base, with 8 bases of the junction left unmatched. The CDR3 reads CASSYRGQGIPNTEAFF. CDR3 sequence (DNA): TGTGCCAGCAGTTACAGGGGACAGGGAATTCCGAACACTGAAGCTTTCTTT.

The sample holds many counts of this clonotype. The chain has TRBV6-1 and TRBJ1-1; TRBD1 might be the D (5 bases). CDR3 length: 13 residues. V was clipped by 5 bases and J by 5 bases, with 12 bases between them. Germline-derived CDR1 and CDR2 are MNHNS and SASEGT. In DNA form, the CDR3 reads TGTGCCAGCAGTCCGGGGGGGAGGACTGAAGCTTTCTTT. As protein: CASSPGGRTEAFF.

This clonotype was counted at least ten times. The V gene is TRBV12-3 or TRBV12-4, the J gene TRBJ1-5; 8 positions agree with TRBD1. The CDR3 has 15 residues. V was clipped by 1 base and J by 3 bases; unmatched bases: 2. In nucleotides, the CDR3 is TGTGCCAGCAGTTTAGGGACAGGGAACAATCAGCCCCAGCATTTT. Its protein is CASSLGTGNNQPQHF.

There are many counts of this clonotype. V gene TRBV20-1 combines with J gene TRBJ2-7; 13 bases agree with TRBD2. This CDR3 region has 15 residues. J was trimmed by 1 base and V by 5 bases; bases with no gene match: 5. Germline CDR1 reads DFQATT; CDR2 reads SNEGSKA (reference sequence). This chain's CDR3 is CSADRTSGGSYEQYF. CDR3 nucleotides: TGCAGTGCTGACCGGACTAGCGGGGGATCCTACGAGCAGTACTTC.

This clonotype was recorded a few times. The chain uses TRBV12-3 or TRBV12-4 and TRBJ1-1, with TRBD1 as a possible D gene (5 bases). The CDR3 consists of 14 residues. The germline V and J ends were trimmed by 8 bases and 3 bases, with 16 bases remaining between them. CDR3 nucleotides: TGTGCCAGCCGCTCCTTAGACAGACACACTGAAGCTTTCTTT. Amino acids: CASRSLDRHTEAFF.

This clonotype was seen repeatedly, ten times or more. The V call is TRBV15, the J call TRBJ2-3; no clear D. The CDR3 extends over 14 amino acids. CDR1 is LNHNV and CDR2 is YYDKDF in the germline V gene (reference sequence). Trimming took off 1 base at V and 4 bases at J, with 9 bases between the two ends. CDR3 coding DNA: TGTGCCACCAGCAGAGGATTGGGTTCAGATACGCAGTATTTT. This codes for CATSRGLGSDTQYF.

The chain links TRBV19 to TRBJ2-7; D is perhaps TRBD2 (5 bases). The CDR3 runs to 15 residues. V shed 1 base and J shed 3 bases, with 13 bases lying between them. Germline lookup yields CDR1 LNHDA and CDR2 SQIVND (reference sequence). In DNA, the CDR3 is TGTGCCAGTAGTATAGGCGCGAGGGCGGACTACGAGCAGTACTTC. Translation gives CASSIGARADYEQYF.